This T cell receptor (beta chain) is from a study of T cell responses to AZD1222 COVID-19 vaccine (dated by TCRdb to the early 2020s). In terms of the full investigation: A total of around 240 trial participants underwent TCR sequencing, of whom some 210 received two doses of AZD1222 and some 26 received two doses of the MenACWY control vaccine. Trial participants were enrolled by age into 18-55, 56-69 and 70-plus year subgroups, with approximately 150, 28 and 58 TCR-sequenced participants respectively.

On the study overall, not on this receptor specifically: No day 14 peak-response samples were available, so repertoires were characterized only after the peak T cell response. Participants were mostly white British, with more females than males. The authors suggested clonal diversity may have been underestimated. CD4 TCRs associated with the vaccine covered the entire spike protein, and the dominant responses were in regions 160-218 and 743-854. Epitopes outside the regions mutated in the B.1.351 and B.1.1.7 variants were reportedly recognized by nearly half of the unique spike-specific TCRs. Conclusions about previously exposed vaccinees are limited because only five or six AZD1222 recipients were SARS-CoV-2 seropositive at baseline. The 56-69-year group was small, and its depth increase did not reach significance, likely because of low power. After two AZD1222 doses, spike-specific TCR breadth and depth were significantly higher than at day 0 and than in MenACWY recipients.

As encoded in the germline V gene, CDR1 is SGHVS while CDR2 is FQNEAQ. The CDR3 contains 16 residues, cysteine and phenylalanine counted. Only CDR3 DNA is held: 48 bases, read in frame from base 1. Trimming takes 5 bases off V and 4 bases off J; junction bases not matched to a gene: 12. This sample's time point label indicates: about 28 days (+/-7) after the second vaccine dose. Because spike-specific TCR depth and breadth did not differ between the two schedules, AZD1222 recipients who got a second dose at roughly 4 weeks were pooled with those who got a second dose at roughly 12 weeks. Vaccinee samples came from UK trials COV001 and COV002, including a single-blind randomized controlled phase 2/3 trial of AZD1222 (ChAdOx1 nCoV-19) in healthy adults. For TCRbeta chain sequencing, PBMC samples from trial participants were taken at day 0 and at day 28 after the second dose. The CDR3 regions of human TCRbeta chains were analyzed by immunosequencing. As for the original processing: TCRs in the repertoires were compared against a reference library of SARS-CoV-2-specific TCRs that had been generated with the MIRA antigen-specificity platform. Breadth was defined as the fraction of unique TCRs that were SARS-CoV-2-associated. Depth was defined as the fraction of total T cells that were SARS-CoV-2-associated. Each spike-specific TCR was assigned to its reactive spike region and to a CD4 or CD8 class using the MIRA data. Log10-transformed breadth and depth values were compared by one-way ANOVA with Sidak's multiple comparisons tests. TCRdb re-hosts the immuneACCESS table, in-frame sequences only. Its copies lack some clones; in the studies checked, an unresolved V gene accounts for under half of them, and the cause for the rest is not known. V and J calls and clone size follow that table, whereas D and trimming were derived from the DNA. The sample records 130,000 or so clones, around 90% of which are singletons. The ten largest account for 4.5% to 6.5% of the sample.

Worth noting for this clone: The antigen it binds to is not known. Qualities for individual bases were not recorded, and no much larger clone is one base off.

This sequence was found in an adult who received the AZD1222 COVID-19 vaccine. Source: peripheral blood, taken 28 days after the second AZD1222 dose. The rearrangement combines TRBV7-8 with TRBJ2-5, with 8 bases matching TRBD2. Here is the DNA: TGTGCCAGCAGCCTATCGGTTAGCGGGGTCGGAGAGACCCAGTACTTC. It codes for CASSLSVSGVGETQYF.